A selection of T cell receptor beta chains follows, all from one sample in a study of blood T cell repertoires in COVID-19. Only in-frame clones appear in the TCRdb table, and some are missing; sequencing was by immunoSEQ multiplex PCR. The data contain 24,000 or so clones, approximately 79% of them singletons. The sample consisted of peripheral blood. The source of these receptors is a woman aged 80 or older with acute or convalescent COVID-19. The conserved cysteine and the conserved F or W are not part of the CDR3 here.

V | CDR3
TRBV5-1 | ASSLGTPDAIY
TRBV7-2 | ASSLHGTGKDEQY
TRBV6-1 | ASSDRAGGPGELF
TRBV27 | ASSLSGTGNQPQH
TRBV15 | ATSRVGVNSPLH
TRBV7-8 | ASSSEPGLQIYNEQF
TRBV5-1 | ASRRDSKNYGYT
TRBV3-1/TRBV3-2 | ASSQFADQPQH
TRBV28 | ASSLYGQGYGYT
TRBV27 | ASSDSGTGHAF
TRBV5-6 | ASSLRTEAF
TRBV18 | ASSPPQGGRGNTEAF
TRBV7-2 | ASSYGLAGAGELF
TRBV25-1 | ASSSPGSLYEQY
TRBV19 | ASSRAGVRETQY